The 24 T cell receptor beta chains below come from one sample, sequenced in a study of T-cell memory formation after mild COVID-19. TCRdb processed the 5' RACE reads anew with MiXCR; each CDR3 protein has one entry. The table lists 220,000 or so distinct CDR3 sequences, 9.5% of them singletons. The source material was PBMCs or a T cell subset sorted from them (not recorded which). Receptors were obtained from a man younger than 35 who had mild COVID-19 (a few samples of this study predate the infection). Cell type and time point are not known.

This clonotype was recorded many times. The rearrangement joins TRBV12-3 or TRBV12-4 to TRBJ1-6; D remains ambiguous. This CDR3 region has 15 residues. V lost 6 bases and J lost 5, with 14 bases in between. CDR3 sequence: CASRPQDGNNSPLHF. The CDR3 DNA reads TGTGCCAGCAGACCCCAGGACGGTAATAATTCACCCCTCCACTTT.

The chain joins TRBV7-8 to TRBJ2-3, with D uncertain. The CDR3 has 17 amino acids. V lost 3 bases and J lost 2, with 18 bases in between. Germline CDR1 is SGHVS and CDR2 is FQNEAQ. This chain's CDR3 is CASSLASLGTITDTQYF. The CDR3 DNA is TGTGCCAGCAGCTTGGCCAGCCTCGGAACAATCACAGATACGCAGTATTTT.

This chain joins TRBV5-1 and TRBJ1-2; no reliable D call. CDR1 and CDR2 from the germline V gene are SGHRS and YFSETQ. V lost 0 bases to trimming and J lost 7 bases, with 10 bases between them. The CDR3 contains 13 residues. CDR3 nucleotide sequence: TGCGCCAGCAGCTTGGATACAGATGTTGGCTACACCTTC. Translating gives CASSLDTDVGYTF.

This clonotype occurred many times. This rearrangement joins TRBV12-3 or TRBV12-4 to TRBJ2-3; D remains ambiguous. V was pared by 5 bases and J by 2 bases, with 11 bases between. The CDR3 spans 14 residues. The CDR3 here is CASSPPMYTDTQYF. The CDR3 DNA reads as TGTGCCAGCAGTCCTCCTATGTACACAGATACGCAGTATTTT.

This rearrangement joins TRBV7-2 to TRBJ2-1, with D possibly TRBD2 on 5 matching bases. CDR1 SGHTA and CDR2 FQGNSA come from the germline V gene. The germline V and J ends were trimmed by 7 bases and 0 bases, with 10 bases remaining between them. The CDR3 runs to 14 residues. In DNA, the CDR3 is TGTGCCAGCAACCCGGGAAACTCCTACAATGAGCAGTTCTTC. Its protein product is CASNPGNSYNEQFF.

The chain joins TRBV19 to TRBJ2-7; 12 positions match TRBD2. V was clipped by 3 bases and J by 6 bases; unmatched bases: 3. This CDR3 has 14 residues. CDR1 and CDR2 from the germline V gene are LNHDA and SQIVND (reference sequence). CDR3 coding DNA: TGTGCCAGTAGTATTGGACTAGCGGGATGCGAGCAGTACGTC. Encoded protein: CASSIGLAGCEQYV.

This clonotype has a handful of counts. V is TRBV11-3 and J is TRBJ2-3, with TRBD1 as a possible D gene (6 bases). V was cut by 5 bases and J by 10 bases, with 16 bases left in between. The CDR3 consists of 13 residues. Germline V gene sequence: CDR1 SGHNT, CDR2 YENEEA. CDR3 bases: TGTGCCAGCAGCAGAGGGACACTTGAGGCGCAGTATTTT. It encodes CASSRGTLEAQYF.

This clonotype has just a few counts. The rearrangement uses TRBV20-1 and TRBJ2-3; possible D gene TRBD2, 5 bases. The CDR3 has 16 amino acids. The germline CDR1 and CDR2 sequences are DFQATT and SNEGSKA (reference sequence). Trimming took off 6 bases at V and 0 bases at J, with 19 bases between the two ends. In nucleotides, the CDR3 is TGCAGTGCCCCCTCGAGGGAAACCACTAGCACAGATACGCAGTATTTT. Translated: CSAPSRETTSTDTQYF.

This clonotype was counted many times. The chain combines TRBV12-3 or TRBV12-4 with TRBJ1-1, with D possibly matching TRBD1 (5 bases). V dropped 8 bases and J dropped 5 bases, with 12 bases sitting between them. This CDR3 region has 12 residues. The CDR3 sequence: CASCGGGTEAFF. In DNA, the CDR3 is TGTGCCAGCTGTGGGGGGGGGACTGAAGCTTTCTTT.

This clonotype was seen repeatedly, ten times or more. The genes are TRBV3-1 and TRBJ2-3; 10 positions match TRBD2. From germline, CDR1 is LGHDT and CDR2 YNNKEL (reference sequence). V shed 1 base, J shed 6 bases, and the junction held 10 bases outside the gene matches. The CDR3 sequence is 17 residues long. The CDR3 sequence: CASSQVLELAGLDTQYF. CDR3 in DNA: TGTGCCAGCAGCCAAGTGCTTGAACTAGCGGGGCTCGATACGCAGTATTTT.

In its sample, this clonotype was seen many times. The J gene is TRBJ2-2, the V gene TRBV5-1; 7 bases are a match to TRBD1. Germline V lookup: CDR1 SGHRS, CDR2 YFSETQ. J lost 7 bases, V lost 4 bases, and 13 bases had no gene match. The CDR3 extends over 16 amino acids. The CDR3 DNA reads TGCGCCAGCAGCCTGGGAGACAGGGCAATTCACGGGGAGCTGTTTTTT. Protein: CASSLGDRAIHGELFF.

This clonotype has ten or more counts. The chain employs TRBV6-2 or TRBV6-3 and TRBJ1-6; D might be TRBD1 (6 bases). Trimming took off 7 bases at V and 7 bases at J, with 14 bases between the two ends. The CDR3 is 14 residues long. Germline lookup yields CDR1 MNHEY and CDR2 SVGEGT. CDR3 nucleotide sequence: TGTGCCAGCAATACAGGGACGATCAATTCACCCCTCCACTTT. Protein sequence: CASNTGTINSPLHF.

This rearrangement joins TRBV5-1 to TRBJ2-1; the D gene is possibly TRBD2 (6 bases). The V end lost 4 bases, the J end lost 12 bases, and 23 bases lay between the germline ends. The germline CDR1 and CDR2 sequences are SGHRS and YFSETQ. The CDR3 sequence is 15 residues long. CDR3 coding DNA: TGCGCCAGCAGCAAGAGGCGGGACCCCTTAATGTCGCAGTTCTTC. This encodes CASSKRRDPLMSQFF. Full variable domain (remainder filled in from reference TRBV5-1 and TRBJ2-1): KAGVTQTPRYLIKTRGQQVTLSCSPISGHRSVSWYQQTPGQGLQFLFEYFSETQRNKGNFPGRFSGRQFSNSRSEMNVSTLELGDSALYLCASSKRRDPLMSQFFGPGTRLTVL.

This clonotype was detected many times. The chain has TRBV12-3 or TRBV12-4 and TRBJ2-2; D is ambiguous. The CDR3 has 12 amino acids. Between the trimmed V and J ends, which lost 6 bases and 7 bases, there was a span of 9 bases. The CDR3 region is CASSPAYGELFF. As DNA, the CDR3 is TGTGCCAGCAGCCCAGCATACGGGGAGCTGTTTTTT.

This clonotype was recorded at least ten times. The junction departs from the called germline gene at one end, perhaps through a read error. Here the CDR3 reads CATSAGLETQYF. As DNA, the CDR3 is TGTGCCACCAGTGCAGGCTTGGAGACCCAGTACTTC. The chain couples TRBV6-5 to TRBJ2-5; D is unclear. CDR3 size: 12 residues. CDR1 is MNHEY and CDR2 is SVGAGI in the germline V gene.

The CDR3 bases are TGCGCCAGCAGCTTGCAGGGGAACGATCAGCCCCAGCATTTT. Its protein product is CASSLQGNDQPQHF. This chain connects TRBV5-1 to TRBJ1-5; the D gene is possibly TRBD1 (6 bases). Trimming removed 1 base from V and 5 bases from J, with 10 bases in between. The CDR3 spans 14 residues. CDR1 SGHRS and CDR2 YFSETQ come from the germline V gene.

The chain couples TRBV11-1 to TRBJ2-1, with D perhaps TRBD1 (7 bases). Germline CDR1 is SGHAT and CDR2 is FQDESV (reference sequence). The germline V and J ends were trimmed by 3 bases and 0 bases, with 21 bases remaining between them. This CDR3 is built from 19 residues. CDR3 sequence reads: CASSFHYAGKGASYNEQFF. DNA of the CDR3: TGTGCCAGCAGCTTCCACTACGCGGGGAAGGGGGCCTCCTACAATGAGCAGTTCTTC.

The genes are TRBV28 and TRBJ1-5; D is unresolved. The CDR3 extends over 12 amino acids. Germline values: CDR1 MDHEN, CDR2 SYDVKM. The V and J ends lost 7 bases and 7 bases respectively, with 11 bases between them. CDR3 residues: CASTASGQPQHF. The DNA for the CDR3 is TGTGCCAGCACCGCCTCGGGGCAGCCCCAGCATTTT. Combining the CDR3 with reference TRBV28 and TRBJ1-5 gives the whole variable domain DVKVTQSSRYLVKRTGEKVFLECVQDMDHENMFWYRQDPGLGLRLIYFSYDVKMKEKGDIPEGYSVSREKKERFSLILESASTNQTSMYLCASTASGQPQHFGDGTRLSIL.

This clonotype was seen only a few times. The CDR3 here is CSARLGGRTEAFF. CDR3 in DNA: TGCAGTGCTCGCTTGGGGGGGAGGACTGAAGCTTTCTTT. This chain links TRBV20-1 with TRBJ1-1, with D perhaps TRBD1 (5 bases). CDR3 size: 13 residues. The germline V gene encodes CDR1 DFQATT and CDR2 SNEGSKA (reference sequence). The germline V and J ends were trimmed by 5 bases and 5 bases, with 15 bases remaining between them.

The V call is TRBV2, the J call TRBJ2-5; no firm D call. Per germline, CDR1 SNHLY and CDR2 FYNNEI. V shed 2 bases and J shed 3 bases, with 10 bases lying between them. The CDR3 contains 14 residues. The CDR3 DNA follows: TGTGCCAGCAGTGAATCTTGGGTGGAAGAGACCCAGTACTTC. This translates into CASSESWVEETQYF.

This clonotype was recorded at least ten times. V is TRBV7-2 and J is TRBJ2-3, with 8 bases lining up with TRBD1. With 5 bases clipped from V and 4 bases from J, the junction kept 11 bases outside the gene matches. CDR3 length: 16 amino acids. Germline-derived CDR1 and CDR2 are SGHTA and FQGNSA. The CDR3 DNA reads as TGTGCCAGCAGCAGGCAGACAGGGGTGCGTTCAGATACGCAGTATTTT. It codes for CASSRQTGVRSDTQYF.

DNA for the CDR3: TGTGCCACCAGTCCGGGAGAAAGCACAGATACGCAGTATTTT. It encodes CATSPGESTDTQYF. The chain uses TRBV24-1 and TRBJ2-3; a weak D match, TRBD2 (6 bases). Trimming pared 6 bases from V and 0 bases from J, leaving 9 bases between. This CDR3 contains 14 residues. Per the germline V gene, CDR1 is KGHDR and CDR2 is SFDVKD.

The chain recombines TRBV20-1 with TRBJ2-5; 10 bases agree with TRBD1. The CDR3 runs to 14 residues. Germline CDR1 reads DFQATT; CDR2 reads SNEGSKA (reference sequence). The ends lost 4 bases at V and 6 bases at J; junction bases unmatched: 8. CDR3 in DNA: TGCAGTGCTATACCGGGACAGGGGATAAAGACCCAGTACTTC. It codes for CSAIPGQGIKTQYF.

This clonotype has ten or more counts. V is TRBV29-1 and J is TRBJ2-3, with D possibly matching TRBD2 (6 bases). The V gene's germline CDR1 is SQVTM and CDR2 ANQGSEA. Trimming cost V 7 bases and J 0 bases, with 14 bases left between them. This CDR3 is built from 14 residues. CDR3 sequence (DNA): TGCAGCGCCTCGGGGCGGGGTAGCACAGATACGCAGTATTTT. Residues: CSASGRGSTDTQYF.